This section outlines one T cell receptor beta chain sequence together with its context. The data originate from a study of PD-L1 blockade in urothelial cancer. Study-wide context: Blood samples contained a median around 140,000 T cells.

TCRdb's table, derived via immunoSEQ multiplex PCR, lists solely in-frame clones and lacks some. Of 80,000 to 100,000 clones listed, roughly 80% are singletons. The sequences come from PBMCs, collected around atezolizumab (anti-PD-L1) treatment. The clonotype was recovered from a man between 65 and 79 years old with urothelial cancer.

The CDR3 reads CASSSQTRSETQYF. CDR3 bases: TGTGCCAGCAGCTCGCAGACTAGATCGGAGACCCAGTACTTC. The rearrangement joins TRBV7-8 to TRBJ2-5; maybe TRBD2 (6 bases). Between the trimmed V and J ends, which lost 4 bases and 5 bases, there was a span of 14 bases. This CDR3 comprises 14 residues. The germline gives CDR1 SGHVS, CDR2 FQNEAQ.